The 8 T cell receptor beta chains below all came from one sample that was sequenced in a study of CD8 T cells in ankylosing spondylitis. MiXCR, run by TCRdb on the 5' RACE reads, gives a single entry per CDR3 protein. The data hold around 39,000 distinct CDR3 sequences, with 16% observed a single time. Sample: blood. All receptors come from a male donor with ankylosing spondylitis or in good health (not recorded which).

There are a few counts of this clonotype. The CDR3 reads CASSFLRWNNEQFF. In DNA, the CDR3 is TGTGCCAGCAGCTTCCTTAGGTGGAACAATGAGCAGTTCTTC. V is TRBV12-3 or TRBV12-4 and J is TRBJ2-1; D remains unclear. This CDR3 is built from 14 residues. Trimming pared 6 bases from V and 5 bases from J, leaving 14 bases between.

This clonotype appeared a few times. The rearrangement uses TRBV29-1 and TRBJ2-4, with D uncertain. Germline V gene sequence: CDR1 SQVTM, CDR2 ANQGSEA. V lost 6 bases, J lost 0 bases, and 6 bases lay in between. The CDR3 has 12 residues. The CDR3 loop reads CSVQLAKNIQYF. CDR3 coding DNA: TGCAGCGTCCAATTAGCCAAAAACATTCAGTACTTC. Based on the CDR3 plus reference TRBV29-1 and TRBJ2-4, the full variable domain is SAVISQKPSRDICQRGTSLTIQCQVDSQVTMMFWYRQQPGQSLTLIATANQGSEATYESGFVIDKFPISRPNLTFSTLTVSNMSPEDSSIYLCSVQLAKNIQYFGAGTRLSVL.

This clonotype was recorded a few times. The DNA for the CDR3 is TGTGCCAGCAGTTTAGACGGCCGACTAGCGGGACCCTACAATGAGCAGTTCTTC. Protein product: CASSLDGRLAGPYNEQFF. This chain uses TRBV27 with TRBJ2-1, with 11 bases that match TRBD2. Germline CDR1 and CDR2: MNHEY and SMNVEV (reference sequence). CDR3 size: 18 residues. J gave up 2 bases and V 2 bases, and 8 bases lay outside the gene matches.

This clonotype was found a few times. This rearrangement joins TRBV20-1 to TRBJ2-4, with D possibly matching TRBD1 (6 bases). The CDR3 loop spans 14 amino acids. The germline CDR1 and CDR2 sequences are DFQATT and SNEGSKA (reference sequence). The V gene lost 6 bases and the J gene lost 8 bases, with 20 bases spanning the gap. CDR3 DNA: TGCAGTGCCCTCCGCCGTACAGGGATGGACATTCAGTACTTC. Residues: CSALRRTGMDIQYF.

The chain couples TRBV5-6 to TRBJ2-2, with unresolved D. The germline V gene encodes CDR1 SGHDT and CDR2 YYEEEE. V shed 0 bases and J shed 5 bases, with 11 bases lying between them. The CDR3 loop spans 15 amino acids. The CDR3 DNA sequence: TGTGCCAGCAGCTTGGGGGCGGTGGTTACCGGGGAGCTGTTTTTT. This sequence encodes CASSLGAVVTGELFF.

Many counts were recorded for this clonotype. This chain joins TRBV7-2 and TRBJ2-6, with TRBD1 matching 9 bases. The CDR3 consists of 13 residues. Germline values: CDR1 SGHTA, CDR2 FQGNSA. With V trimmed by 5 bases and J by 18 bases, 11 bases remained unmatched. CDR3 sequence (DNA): TGTGCCAGCAGCCCTGGGGGGGACAGGGTTTCGACTTTC. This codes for CASSPGGDRVSTF.

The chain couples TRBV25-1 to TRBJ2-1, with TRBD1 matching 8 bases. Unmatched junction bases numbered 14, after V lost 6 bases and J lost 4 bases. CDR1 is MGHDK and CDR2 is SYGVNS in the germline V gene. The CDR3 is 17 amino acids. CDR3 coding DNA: TGTGCCAGCAGAGGAACGACAGGGGCCCCTCAATACAATGAGCAGTTCTTC. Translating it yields CASRGTTGAPQYNEQFF.

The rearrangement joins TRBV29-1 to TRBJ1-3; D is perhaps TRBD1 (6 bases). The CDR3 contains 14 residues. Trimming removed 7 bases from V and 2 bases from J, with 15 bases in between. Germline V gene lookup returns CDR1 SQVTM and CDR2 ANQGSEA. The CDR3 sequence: CSAITGNTGNTIYF. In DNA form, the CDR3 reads TGCAGCGCCATAACAGGGAATACTGGAAACACCATATATTTT.